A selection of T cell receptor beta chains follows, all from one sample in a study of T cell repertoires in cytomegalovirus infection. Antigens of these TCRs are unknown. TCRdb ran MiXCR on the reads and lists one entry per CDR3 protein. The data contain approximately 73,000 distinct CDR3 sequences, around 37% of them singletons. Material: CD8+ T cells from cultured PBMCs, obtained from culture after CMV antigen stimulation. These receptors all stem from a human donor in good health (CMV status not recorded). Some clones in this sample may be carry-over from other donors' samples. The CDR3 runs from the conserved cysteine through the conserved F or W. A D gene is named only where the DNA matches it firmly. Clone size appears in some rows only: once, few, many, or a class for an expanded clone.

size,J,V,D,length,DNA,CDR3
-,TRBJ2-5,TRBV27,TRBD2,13,TGTGCCAGCAGTCTTTCTAGCGGTGAGACCCAGTACTTC,CASSLSSGETQYF
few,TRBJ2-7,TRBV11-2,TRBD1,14,TGTGCCAGCAGCTTTGCCTACAGGGGTCGGGAGCAGTACTTC,CASSFAYRGREQYF
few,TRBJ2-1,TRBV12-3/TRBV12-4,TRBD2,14,TGTGCCATCGGGGGGGACCTAACCTACAATGAGCAGTTCTTC,CAIGGDLTYNEQFF
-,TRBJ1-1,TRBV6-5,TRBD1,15,TGTGCCAGCAGGAACGGGGACAGGGTTTCAGCTGAAGCTTTCTTT,CASRNGDRVSAEAFF
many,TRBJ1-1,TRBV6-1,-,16,TGTGCCAGCAGCTCAAAACATTTCGGGGGGAGCACTGAAGCTTTCTTT,CASSSKHFGGSTEAFF
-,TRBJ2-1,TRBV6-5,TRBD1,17,TGTGCCAGCAGCCCCGGGGGCGACAGGGGCTCCTACAATGAGCAGTTCTTC,CASSPGGDRGSYNEQFF
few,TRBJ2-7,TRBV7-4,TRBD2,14,TGTGCCAGCAGCTATAGCGGGGGGGCGGGTGAGCAGTACTTC,CASSYSGGAGEQYF
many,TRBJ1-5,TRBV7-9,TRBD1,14,TGTGCCAGCAGCCCAGGACAGGGAAATCAGCCCCAGCATTTT,CASSPGQGNQPQHF
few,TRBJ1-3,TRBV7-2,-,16,TGTGCCAGCAGCTTAGATACGGGGAGCTCTGGAAACACCATATATTTT,CASSLDTGSSGNTIYF
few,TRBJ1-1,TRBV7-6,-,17,TGTGCCAGCAGCTTAGAGAAAGGGAGGGGCGGCGGGACTGAAGCTTTCTTT,CASSLEKGRGGGTEAFF
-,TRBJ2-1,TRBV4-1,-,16,TGCGCCAGCAGCCAAGATCCGGGGGCCTCCTACAATGAGCAGTTCTTC,CASSQDPGASYNEQFF
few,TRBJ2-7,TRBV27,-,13,TGTGCCAGCAGTTTGGGGACCGGTTACGAGCAGTACTTC,CASSLGTGYEQYF
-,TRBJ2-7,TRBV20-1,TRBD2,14,TGCAGTGCGGAGAGGGAGGGTGGGGTATACGAGCAGTACTTC,CSAEREGGVYEQYF
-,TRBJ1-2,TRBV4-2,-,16,TGTGCCAGCAGCCACGAAACCGGGACACAGAACTATGGCTACACCTTC,CASSHETGTQNYGYTF
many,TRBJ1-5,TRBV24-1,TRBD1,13,TGTGCCACCAGCGGGACAGTTAATCAGCCCCAGCATTTT,CATSGTVNQPQHF
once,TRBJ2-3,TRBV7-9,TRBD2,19,TGTGCCAGCAGCTTAGCGAGGAGACGGAGCGGGGGGGTTTCTGATACGCAGTATTTT,CASSLARRRSGGVSDTQYF
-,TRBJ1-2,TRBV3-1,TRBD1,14,TGTGCCAGCACCCCAGGACAGGGTGACTATGGCTACACCTTC,CASTPGQGDYGYTF
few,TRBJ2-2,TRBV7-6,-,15,TGTGCCAGCAGCTTATCACAGGGTTTAACCGGGGAGCTGTTTTTT,CASSLSQGLTGELFF
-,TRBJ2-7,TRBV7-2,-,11,TGTGCCAGCAGCTTAGGAACGGGGCAGTACTTC,CASSLGTGQYF
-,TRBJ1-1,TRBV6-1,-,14,TGTGCCAGCAGCGAATTAGGAATGGTGACTGAAGCTTTCTTT,CASSELGMVTEAFF
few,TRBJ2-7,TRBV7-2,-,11,TGTGCCACCAGCGACCTAGGAGAGCAGTACTTC,CATSDLGEQYF
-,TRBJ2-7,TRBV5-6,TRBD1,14,TGTGCCAGCACCCGGGACAGGCTCTCCTACGAGCAGTACTTC,CASTRDRLSYEQYF
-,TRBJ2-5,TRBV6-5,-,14,TGTGCCAGCAGTTACTCGAGCAGGCAAGAGACCCAGTACTTC,CASSYSSRQETQYF
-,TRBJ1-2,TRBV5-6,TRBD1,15,TGTGCCAGCAGCTTGGGACCCGGGACAGCGTTGAGCTACACCTTC,CASSLGPGTALSYTF
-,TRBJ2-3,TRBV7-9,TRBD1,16,TGTGCCAGCAGCGAAGGGACAGGCGGCGGCACAGATACGCAGTATTTT,CASSEGTGGGTDTQYF
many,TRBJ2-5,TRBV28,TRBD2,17,TGTGCCAGCAGTTTCTACAGGGGACTAGCGGGAAAAGAGACCCAGTACTTC,CASSFYRGLAGKETQYF
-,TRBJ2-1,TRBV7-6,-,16,TGTGCCAGCAGCCAGCATACCGGGGATTCATACAATGAGCAGTTCTTC,CASSQHTGDSYNEQFF
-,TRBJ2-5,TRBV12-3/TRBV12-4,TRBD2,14,TGTGCCAGCAGTCCGCGGGGGGGCGGGGAGACCCAGTACTTC,CASSPRGGGETQYF
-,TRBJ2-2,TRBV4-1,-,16,TGCGCCAGCAGCCAAGAGTTGGGCGCTAACACCGGGGAGCTGTTTTTT,CASSQELGANTGELFF
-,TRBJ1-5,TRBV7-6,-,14,TGTGCCAGCAGCTCCAGCGGGGGCGATCAGCCCCAGCATTTT,CASSSSGGDQPQHF
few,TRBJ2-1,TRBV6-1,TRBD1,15,TGTGCCAGCAGTGATGGACAGGGGTCCAGCAATGAGCAGTTCTTC,CASSDGQGSSNEQFF
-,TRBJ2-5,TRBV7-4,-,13,TGTGCCAGCAGCTTAGGCGCCCAAGAGAACCAGTACTTC,CASSLGAQENQYF
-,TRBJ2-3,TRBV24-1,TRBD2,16,TGTGCCACCAGTGATTTCCAGCGGGGGGGCACAGATACGCAGTATTTT,CATSDFQRGGTDTQYF
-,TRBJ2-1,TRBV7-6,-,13,TGTGCCAGCAGCTGGGATGAGGAGAATGAGCAGTTCTTC,CASSWDEENEQFF
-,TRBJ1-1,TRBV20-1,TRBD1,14,TGCAGAGGGGACAGGGAGATCGTGAACACTGAAGCTTTCTTT,CRGDREIVNTEAFF
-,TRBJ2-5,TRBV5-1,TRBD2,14,TGCGCCAGCAGCTTTAGACTAGCGGAGGAGACCCAGTACTTC,CASSFRLAEETQYF
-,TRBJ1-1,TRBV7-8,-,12,TGTGCCAGCAGGGACCCGAACACTGAAGCTTTCTTT,CASRDPNTEAFF
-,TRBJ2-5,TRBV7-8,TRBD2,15,TGTGCCAGCAGCCCTAGCGGACTCGACCAAGAGACCCAGTACTTC,CASSPSGLDQETQYF
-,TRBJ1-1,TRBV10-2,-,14,TGCGCCAGCAGTGGGAGTGGCGGCTACACTGAAGCTTTCTTT,CASSGSGGYTEAFF
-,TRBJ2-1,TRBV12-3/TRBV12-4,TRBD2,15,TGTGCCAGCAGTTTAGCGGCTAGCGGGGGCAATGAGCAGTTCTTC,CASSLAASGGNEQFF
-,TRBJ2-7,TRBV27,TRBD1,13,TGTGCCAGCAGTTTCGGGACAGGGGGCGAGCAGTACTTC,CASSFGTGGEQYF
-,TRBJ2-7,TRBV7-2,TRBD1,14,TGTGCCAGCAGCTATACAGGGGGCGGCTACGAGCAGTACTTC,CASSYTGGGYEQYF
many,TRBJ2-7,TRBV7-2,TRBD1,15,TGTGCCAGCAGCTATGGACAGGGGGAAAGGTACGAGCAGTACTTC,CASSYGQGERYEQYF
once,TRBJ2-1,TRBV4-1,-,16,TGCGCCAGCAGCCAAGATGAGGTTTCCTCCTACAATGAGCAGTTCTTC,CASSQDEVSSYNEQFF
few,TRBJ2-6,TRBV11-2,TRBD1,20,TGTGCCAGCAGCTTATTCCTCGAACGGGACAGGGTCTCTGGGGCCAACGTCCTGACTTTC,CASSLFLERDRVSGANVLTF
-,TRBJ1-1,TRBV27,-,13,TGTGCCAGCAGTTTTTGGGCGACGGGTGCGGCTTTCTTT,CASSFWATGAAFF
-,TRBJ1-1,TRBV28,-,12,TGTGCCAGCAGTTTACGCCTTGTCGAAGCTTTCTTT,CASSLRLVEAFF
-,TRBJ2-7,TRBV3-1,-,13,TGTGCCAGCAGCCATGGAGAGACCTACGAGCAGTACTTC,CASSHGETYEQYF
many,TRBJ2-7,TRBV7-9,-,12,TGTGCCAGCAGCTTAGAGGCCTACGAGCAGTACTTC,CASSLEAYEQYF
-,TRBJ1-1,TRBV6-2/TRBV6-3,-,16,TGTGCCAGCAGCCAAACGCGGCTGGCAGGAGGGACTGAAGCTTTCTTT,CASSQTRLAGGTEAFF
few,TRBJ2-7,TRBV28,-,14,TGTGCCAGCACCCCCACAGGGAGCTCCTACGAGCAGTACTTC,CASTPTGSSYEQYF
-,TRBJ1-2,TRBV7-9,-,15,TGTGCCAGCAGCTTGCTCCTAGGGCAGGGTTATGGCTACACCTTC,CASSLLLGQGYGYTF